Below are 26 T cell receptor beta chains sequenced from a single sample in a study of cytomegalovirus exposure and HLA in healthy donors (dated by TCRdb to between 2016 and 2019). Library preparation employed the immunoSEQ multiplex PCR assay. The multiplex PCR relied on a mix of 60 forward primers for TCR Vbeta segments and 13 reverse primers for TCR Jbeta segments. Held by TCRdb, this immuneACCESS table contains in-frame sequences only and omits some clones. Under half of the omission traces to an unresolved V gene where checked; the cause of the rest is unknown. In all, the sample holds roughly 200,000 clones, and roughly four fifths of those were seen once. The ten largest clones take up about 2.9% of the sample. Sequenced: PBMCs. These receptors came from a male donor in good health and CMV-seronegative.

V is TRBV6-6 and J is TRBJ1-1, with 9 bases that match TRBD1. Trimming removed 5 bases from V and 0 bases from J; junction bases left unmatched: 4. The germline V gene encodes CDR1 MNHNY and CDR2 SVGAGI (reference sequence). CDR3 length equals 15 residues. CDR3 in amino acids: CASSGGQGLNTEAFF. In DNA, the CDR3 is TGTGCCAGCAGTGGGGGACAGGGACTGAACACTGAAGCTTTCTTT.

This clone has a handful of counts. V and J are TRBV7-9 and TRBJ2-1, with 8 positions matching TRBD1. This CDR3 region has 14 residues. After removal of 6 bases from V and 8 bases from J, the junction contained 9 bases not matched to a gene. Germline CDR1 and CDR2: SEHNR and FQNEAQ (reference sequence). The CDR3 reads CASRTDRERDEQFF. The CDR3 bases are TGTGCCAGCAGGACGGACAGGGAGAGGGATGAGCAGTTCTTC.

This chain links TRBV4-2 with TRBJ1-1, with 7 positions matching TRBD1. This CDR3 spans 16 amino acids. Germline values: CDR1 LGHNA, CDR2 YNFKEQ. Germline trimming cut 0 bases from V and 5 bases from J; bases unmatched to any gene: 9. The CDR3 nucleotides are TGTGCCAGCAGCCAAGATGTGGGACAGAAGGTGACTGAAGCTTTCTTT. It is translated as CASSQDVGQKVTEAFF.

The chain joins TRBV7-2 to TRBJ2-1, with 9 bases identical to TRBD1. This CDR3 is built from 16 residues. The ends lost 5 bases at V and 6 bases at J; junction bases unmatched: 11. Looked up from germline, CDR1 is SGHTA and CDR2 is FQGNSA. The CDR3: CASSLSPGGQGNEQFF. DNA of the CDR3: TGTGCCAGCAGCCTTTCCCCTGGGGGACAGGGCAATGAGCAGTTCTTC.

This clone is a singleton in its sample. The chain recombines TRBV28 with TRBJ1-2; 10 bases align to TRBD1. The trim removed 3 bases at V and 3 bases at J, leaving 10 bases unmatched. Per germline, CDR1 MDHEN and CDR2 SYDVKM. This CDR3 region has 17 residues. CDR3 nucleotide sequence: TGTGCCAGCAGTTTGACGACCCGGGACAGGGGTTACTATGGCTACACCTTC. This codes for CASSLTTRDRGYYGYTF.

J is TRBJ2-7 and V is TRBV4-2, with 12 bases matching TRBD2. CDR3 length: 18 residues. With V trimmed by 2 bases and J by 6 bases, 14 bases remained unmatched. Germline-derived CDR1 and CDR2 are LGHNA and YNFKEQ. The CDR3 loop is CASSQQPLTSGRGREQYF. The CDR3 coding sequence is TGTGCCAGCAGCCAACAACCTCTGACTAGCGGGAGAGGACGCGAGCAGTACTTC.

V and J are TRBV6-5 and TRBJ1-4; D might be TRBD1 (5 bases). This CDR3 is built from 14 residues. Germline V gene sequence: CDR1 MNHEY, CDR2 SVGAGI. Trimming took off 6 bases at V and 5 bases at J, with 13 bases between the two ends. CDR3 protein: CASRPQGGNEKLFF. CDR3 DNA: TGTGCCAGCAGACCCCAGGGTGGGAATGAAAAACTGTTTTTT.

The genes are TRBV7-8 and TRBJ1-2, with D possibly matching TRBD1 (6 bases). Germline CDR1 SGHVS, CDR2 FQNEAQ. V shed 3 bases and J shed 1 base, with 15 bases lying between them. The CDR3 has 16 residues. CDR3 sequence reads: CASSLRQDWVNYGYTF. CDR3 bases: TGTGCCAGCAGCTTGAGACAGGACTGGGTTAACTATGGCTACACCTTC.

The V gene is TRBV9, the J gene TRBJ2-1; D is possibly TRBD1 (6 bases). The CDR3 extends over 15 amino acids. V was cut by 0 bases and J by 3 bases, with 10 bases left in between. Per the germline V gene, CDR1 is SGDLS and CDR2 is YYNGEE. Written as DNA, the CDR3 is TGTGCCAGCAGCGTAGTGGGGGCGGGCTACAATGAGCAGTTCTTC. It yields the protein CASSVVGAGYNEQFF.

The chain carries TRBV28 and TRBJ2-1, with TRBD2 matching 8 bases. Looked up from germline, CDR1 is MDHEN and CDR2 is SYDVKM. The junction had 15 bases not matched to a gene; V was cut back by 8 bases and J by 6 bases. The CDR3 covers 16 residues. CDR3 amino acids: CASSSSGVAGINEQFF. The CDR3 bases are TGTGCCAGCTCCTCCAGCGGGGTAGCGGGGATCAATGAGCAGTTCTTC.

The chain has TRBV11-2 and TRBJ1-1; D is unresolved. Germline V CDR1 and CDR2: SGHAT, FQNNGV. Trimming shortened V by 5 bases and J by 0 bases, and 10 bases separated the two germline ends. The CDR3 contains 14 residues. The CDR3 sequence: CASSVNYMNTEAFF. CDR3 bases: TGTGCCAGCAGCGTGAATTACATGAACACTGAAGCTTTCTTT.

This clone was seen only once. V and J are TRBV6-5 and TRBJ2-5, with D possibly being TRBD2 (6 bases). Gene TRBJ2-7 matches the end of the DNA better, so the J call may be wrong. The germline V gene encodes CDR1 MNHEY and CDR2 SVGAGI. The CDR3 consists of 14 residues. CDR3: CASIQAGSSYEQYF. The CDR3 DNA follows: TGTGCCAGCATTCAGGCGGGGAGCTCCTACGAGCAGTACTTC.

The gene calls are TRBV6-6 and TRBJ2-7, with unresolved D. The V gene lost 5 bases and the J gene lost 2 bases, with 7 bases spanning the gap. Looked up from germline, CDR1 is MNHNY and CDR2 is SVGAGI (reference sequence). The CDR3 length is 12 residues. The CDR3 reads CASSRGAYEQYF. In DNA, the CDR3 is TGTGCCAGCAGTCGAGGAGCCTACGAGCAGTACTTC.

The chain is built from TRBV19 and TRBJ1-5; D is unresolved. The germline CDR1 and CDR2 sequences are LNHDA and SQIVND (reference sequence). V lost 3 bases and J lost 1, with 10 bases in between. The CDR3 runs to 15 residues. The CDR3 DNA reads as TGTGCCAGTAGTATTGCTACTAGAAGCAATCAGCCCCAGCATTTT. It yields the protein CASSIATRSNQPQHF.

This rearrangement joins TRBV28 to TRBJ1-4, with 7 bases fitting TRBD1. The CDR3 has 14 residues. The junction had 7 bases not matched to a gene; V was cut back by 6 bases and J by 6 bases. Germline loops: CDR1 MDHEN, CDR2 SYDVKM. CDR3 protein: CASSPGTVDEKLFF. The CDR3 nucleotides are TGTGCCAGCAGCCCCGGGACAGTGGATGAAAAACTGTTTTTT. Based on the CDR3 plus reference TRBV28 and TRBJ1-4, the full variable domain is DVKVTQSSRYLVKRTGEKVFLECVQDMDHENMFWYRQDPGLGLRLIYFSYDVKMKEKGDIPEGYSVSREKKERFSLILESASTNQTSMYLCASSPGTVDEKLFFGSGTQLSVL.

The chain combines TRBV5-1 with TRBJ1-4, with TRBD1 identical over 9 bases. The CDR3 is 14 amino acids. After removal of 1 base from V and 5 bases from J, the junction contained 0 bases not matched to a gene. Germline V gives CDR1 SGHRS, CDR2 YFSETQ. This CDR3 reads CASSLTGGNEKLFF. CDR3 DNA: TGCGCCAGCAGCTTGACAGGGGGCAATGAAAAACTGTTTTTT.

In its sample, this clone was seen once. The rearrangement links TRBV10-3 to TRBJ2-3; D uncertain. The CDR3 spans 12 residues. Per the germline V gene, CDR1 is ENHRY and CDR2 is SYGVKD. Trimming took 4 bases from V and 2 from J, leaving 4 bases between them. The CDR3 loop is CAISAVTDTQYF. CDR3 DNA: TGTGCCATCAGTGCAGTCACAGATACGCAGTATTTT.

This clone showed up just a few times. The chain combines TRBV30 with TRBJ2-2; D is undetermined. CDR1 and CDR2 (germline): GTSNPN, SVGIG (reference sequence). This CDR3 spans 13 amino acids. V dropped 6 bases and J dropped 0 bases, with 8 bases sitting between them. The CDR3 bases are TGTGCCTGTGGCGGCGCGAACACCGGGGAGCTGTTTTTT. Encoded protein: CACGGANTGELFF.

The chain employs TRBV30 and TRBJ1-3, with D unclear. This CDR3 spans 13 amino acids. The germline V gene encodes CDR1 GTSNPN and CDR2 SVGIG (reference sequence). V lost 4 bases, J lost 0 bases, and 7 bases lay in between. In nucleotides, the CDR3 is TGTGCCTGGACAGGCGCCTCTGGAAACACCATATATTTT. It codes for CAWTGASGNTIYF. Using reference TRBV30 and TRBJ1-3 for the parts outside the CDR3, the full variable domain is SQTIHQWPATLVQPVGSPLSLECTVEGTSNPNLYWYRQAAGRGLQLLFYSVGIGQISSEVPQNLSASRPQDRQFILSSKKLLLSDSGFYLCAWTGASGNTIYFGEGSWLTVV.

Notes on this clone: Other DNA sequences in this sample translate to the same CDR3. CDR3: CASSLSGSGNTIYF. In DNA form, the CDR3 reads TGTGCCAGCAGCTTGTCCGGCTCTGGAAACACCATATATTTT. The chain is built from TRBV5-4 and TRBJ1-3; D gene uncertain. The CDR3 is 14 amino acids. V was clipped by 1 base and J by 0 bases, with 5 bases between them. Germline CDR1 reads SGHNT; CDR2 reads YYREEE (reference sequence).

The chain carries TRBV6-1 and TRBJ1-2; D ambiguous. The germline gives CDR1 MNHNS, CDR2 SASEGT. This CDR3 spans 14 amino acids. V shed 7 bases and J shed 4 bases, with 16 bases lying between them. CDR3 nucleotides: TGTGCCAGCATGGCGGGAGGCACTGGCTATGGCTACACCTTC. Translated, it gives CASMAGGTGYGYTF.

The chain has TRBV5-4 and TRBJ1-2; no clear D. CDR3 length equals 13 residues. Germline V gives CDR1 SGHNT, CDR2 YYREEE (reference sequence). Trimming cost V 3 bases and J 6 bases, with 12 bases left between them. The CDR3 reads CASSSTRAHGYTF. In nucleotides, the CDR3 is TGTGCCAGCAGCTCCACGCGGGCTCATGGCTACACCTTC.

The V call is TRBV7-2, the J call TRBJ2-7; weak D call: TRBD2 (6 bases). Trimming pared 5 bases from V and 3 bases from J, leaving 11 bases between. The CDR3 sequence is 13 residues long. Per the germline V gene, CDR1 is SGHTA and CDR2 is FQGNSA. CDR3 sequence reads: CASSPTSGYEQYF. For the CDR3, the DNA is TGTGCCAGCAGCCCGACTAGTGGCTACGAGCAGTACTTC.

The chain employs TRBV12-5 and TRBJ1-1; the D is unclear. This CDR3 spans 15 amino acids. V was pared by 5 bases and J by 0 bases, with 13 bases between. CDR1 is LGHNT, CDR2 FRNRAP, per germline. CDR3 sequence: CASGPLGAMNTEAFF. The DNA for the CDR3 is TGTGCTAGTGGTCCTCTGGGAGCGATGAACACTGAAGCTTTCTTT. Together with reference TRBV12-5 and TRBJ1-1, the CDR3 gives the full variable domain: DARVTQTPRHKVTEMGQEVTMRCQPILGHNTVFWYRQTMMQGLELLAYFRNRAPLDDSGMPKDRFSAEMPDATLATLKIQPSEPRDSAVYFCASGPLGAMNTEAFFGQGTRLTVV.

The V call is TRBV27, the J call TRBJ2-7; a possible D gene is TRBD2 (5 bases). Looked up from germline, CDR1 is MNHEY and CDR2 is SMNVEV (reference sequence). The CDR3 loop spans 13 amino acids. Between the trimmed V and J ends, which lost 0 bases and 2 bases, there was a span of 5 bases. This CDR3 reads CASSLSGAYEQYF. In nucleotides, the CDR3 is TGTGCCAGCAGTTTATCGGGAGCCTACGAGCAGTACTTC.

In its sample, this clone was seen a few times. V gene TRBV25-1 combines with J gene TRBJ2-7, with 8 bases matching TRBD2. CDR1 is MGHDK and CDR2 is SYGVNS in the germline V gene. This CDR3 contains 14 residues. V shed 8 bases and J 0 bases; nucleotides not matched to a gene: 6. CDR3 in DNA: TGTGCCAGCGGGTGGCTAGCGGGCTCCTACGAGCAGTACTTC. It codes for CASGWLAGSYEQYF.